This T cell receptor (beta chain) was documented in a study of control samples from healthy donors and cancer patients. The CDR3 is 12 amino acids. CDR1 is SEHNR, CDR2 FQNEAQ, per germline (reference sequence). Assay used: immunoSEQ multiplex PCR; TCRdb lists only in-frame clones, some missing. Of tens of thousands of clones detected, roughly nine tenths appear once; the ten largest clones hold less than 6.5%. Worth noting for this clone: One end of the junction varies from germline; a read error may be responsible.

Sequencing was performed on PBMCs. The sequence came from a man in his sixties with colorectal cancer. The chain uses TRBV7-9 and TRBJ2-4; D not certain. CDR3 DNA sequence: TGTGCCAGCAGCTTGGACGGGTACATACAGTACTTC. This codes for CASSLDGYIQYF.